These 8 T cell receptor beta chains were sequenced from one sample in a study of blood T cells in healthy people across ages. Together with a sample-barcoded 5' primer, a J-beta primer mix was included in a second PCR lasting roughly 7 to 11 cycles. TCRdb called the 5' RACE reads again in MiXCR, with one record for every CDR3 protein. The sample carries about 1.5 million distinct CDR3 sequences, roughly 43% recorded once. Sequencing was done on a sample of blood. The source is a young woman in good health.

V gene TRBV5-1 combines with J gene TRBJ2-5, with a possible D match to TRBD1 (5 bases). V lost 5 bases, J lost 5 bases, and 13 bases lay in between. The CDR3 runs 13 residues. CDR1 is SGHRS and CDR2 is YFSETQ in the germline V gene. The CDR3 here is CASSVLPGETQYF. The CDR3, as DNA: TGCGCCAGCAGTGTGTTGCCAGGGGAGACCCAGTACTTC. Variable domain in full (rest from reference TRBV5-1 and TRBJ2-5): KAGVTQTPRYLIKTRGQQVTLSCSPISGHRSVSWYQQTPGQGLQFLFEYFSETQRNKGNFPGRFSGRQFSNSRSEMNVSTLELGDSALYLCASSVLPGETQYFGPGTRLLVL.

This clonotype was observed a handful of times. The gene calls are TRBV28 and TRBJ2-7; maybe TRBD2 (6 bases). The ends were cut back, 3 bases at V and 2 bases at J, with 11 bases in the middle. The CDR3 has 14 amino acids. Germline V gene data show CDR1 as MDHEN and CDR2 as SYDVKM. In DNA, the CDR3 is TGTGCCAGCAGTTTTTTTAGCGGCACCTACGAGCAGTACTTC. Translating gives CASSFFSGTYEQYF.

The chain couples TRBV29-1 to TRBJ2-2; 12 nucleotides match TRBD2. The CDR3 extends over 15 amino acids. Losses at the gene ends were 4 bases for V and 6 bases for J; bases not matched to a gene: 6. Germline CDR1 is SQVTM and CDR2 is ANQGSEA. The CDR3, as DNA: TGCAGCGTTGGACGACTAGCGGGAGACGCCGGGGAGCTGTTTTTT. This sequence encodes CSVGRLAGDAGELFF.

With respect to this clonotype: An end of the junction does not agree with germline; a read error may underlie this. The chain carries TRBV6-1 and TRBJ2-3, with D perhaps matching TRBD2 (5 bases). The germline V gene has CDR1 MNHNS and CDR2 SASEGT. This CDR3 is 15 amino acids long. CDR3 in DNA: TGTGCCAGCAGTGAATGGTCGGGGATACCAGATACACAGTATTTT. Translated: CASSEWSGIPDTQYF.

The table lists this clonotype with a few counts. J is TRBJ2-3 and V is TRBV2; TRBD1 aligns across 7 bases. With 8 bases clipped from V and 2 bases from J, the junction kept 7 bases outside the gene matches. In germline, CDR1 is SNHLY, CDR2 FYNNEI. This CDR3 is 14 amino acids long. CDR3 DNA: TGTGCCAGCGAGAAACAGGGGCTCACAGATACGCAGTATTTT. As protein: CASEKQGLTDTQYF.

This sequence joins TRBV14 and TRBJ2-1; no definite D call. The V gene lost 0 bases and the J gene lost 0 bases, with 12 bases spanning the gap. The CDR3 covers 17 residues. Germline CDR1 and CDR2: SGHDN and FVKESK. CDR3 region: CASSQDWRSASYNEQFF. For the CDR3, the DNA is TGTGCCAGCAGCCAAGATTGGCGGTCTGCCTCCTACAATGAGCAGTTCTTC.

The gene calls are TRBV5-1 and TRBJ2-1; TRBD2 aligns across 12 bases. CDR1 is SGHRS and CDR2 is YFSETQ in the germline V gene. V was pared by 5 bases and J by 7 bases, with 7 bases of the junction left unmatched. This CDR3 comprises 15 residues. This CDR3 reads CASRWTSGVANEQFF. The CDR3 coding sequence is TGCGCCAGCAGGTGGACTAGCGGGGTTGCGAATGAGCAGTTCTTC.

The chain links TRBV6-6 to TRBJ1-5; D is perhaps TRBD1 (6 bases). Germline assignment: CDR1 MNHNY and CDR2 SVGAGI (reference sequence). CDR3 length: 16 residues. The germline V and J ends were trimmed by 0 bases and 2 bases, with 11 bases remaining between them. The CDR3 region has the DNA TGTGCCAGCAGTTACTCCAAGGGGGAAGGCAATCAGCCCCAGCATTTT. This gives the protein CASSYSKGEGNQPQHF.